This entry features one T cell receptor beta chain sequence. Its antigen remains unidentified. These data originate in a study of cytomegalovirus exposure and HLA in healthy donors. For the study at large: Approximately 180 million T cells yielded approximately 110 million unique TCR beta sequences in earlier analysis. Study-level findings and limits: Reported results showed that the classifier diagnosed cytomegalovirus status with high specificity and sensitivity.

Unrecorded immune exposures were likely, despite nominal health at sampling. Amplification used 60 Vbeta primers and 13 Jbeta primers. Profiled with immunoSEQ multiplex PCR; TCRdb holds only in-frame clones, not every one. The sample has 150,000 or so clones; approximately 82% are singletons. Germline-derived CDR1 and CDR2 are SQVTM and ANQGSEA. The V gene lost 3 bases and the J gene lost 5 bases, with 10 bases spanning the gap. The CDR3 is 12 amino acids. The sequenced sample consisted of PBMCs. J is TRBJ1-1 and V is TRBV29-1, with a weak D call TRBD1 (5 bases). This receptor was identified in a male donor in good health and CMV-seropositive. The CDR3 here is CSVDGGGTEAFF. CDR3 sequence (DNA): TGCAGCGTTGACGGCGGGGGGACTGAAGCTTTCTTT.